This paragraph covers one TCR beta chain sequence. These data come from a study of response to subunit inactivated influenza vaccine. Each CDR3 protein is one row after TCRdb ran MiXCR on the RT-PCR reads. The table has about 650,000 distinct CDR3 sequences, approximately 14% seen once. CDR3 length: 13 amino acids. V was cut by 5 bases and J by 2 bases, with 12 bases left in between. The germline V gene encodes CDR1 DFQATT and CDR2 SNEGSKA (reference sequence). This TCR derives from a man aged 45-65 years who received an inactivated influenza vaccine. J is TRBJ1-2 and V is TRBV20-1; perhaps TRBD1 as D (5 bases). Here the sequenced sample was PBMCs from blood, taken 11 to 12 days after vaccination. In nucleotides, the CDR3 is TGCAGTGCTGCCCCGCGGGGGAACTATGGCTACACCTTC. Protein: CSAAPRGNYGYTF.